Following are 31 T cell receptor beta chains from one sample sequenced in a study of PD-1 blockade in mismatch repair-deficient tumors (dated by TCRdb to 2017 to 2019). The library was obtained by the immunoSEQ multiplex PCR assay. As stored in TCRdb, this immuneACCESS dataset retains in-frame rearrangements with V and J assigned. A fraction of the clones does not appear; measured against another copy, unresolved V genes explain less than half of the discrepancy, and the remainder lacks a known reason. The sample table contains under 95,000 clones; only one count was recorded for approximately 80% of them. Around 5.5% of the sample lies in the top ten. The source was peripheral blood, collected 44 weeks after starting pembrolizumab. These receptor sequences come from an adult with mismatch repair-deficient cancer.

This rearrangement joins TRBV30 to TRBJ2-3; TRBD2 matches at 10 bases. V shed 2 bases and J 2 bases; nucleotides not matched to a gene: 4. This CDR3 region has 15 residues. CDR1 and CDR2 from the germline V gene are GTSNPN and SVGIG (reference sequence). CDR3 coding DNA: TGTGCCTGGAGTCGAGCGGGAGGGGTCACAGATACGCAGTATTTT. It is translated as CAWSRAGGVTDTQYF.

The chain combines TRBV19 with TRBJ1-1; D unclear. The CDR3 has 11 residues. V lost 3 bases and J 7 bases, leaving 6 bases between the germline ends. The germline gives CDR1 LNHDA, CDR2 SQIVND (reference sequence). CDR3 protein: CASSIVGEAFF. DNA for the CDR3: TGTGCCAGTAGTATCGTTGGTGAAGCTTTCTTT. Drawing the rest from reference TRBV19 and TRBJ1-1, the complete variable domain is DGGITQSPKYLFRKEGQNVTLSCEQNLNHDAMYWYRQDPGQGLRLIYYSQIVNDFQKGDIAEGYSVSREKKESFPLTVTSAQKNPTAFYLCASSIVGEAFFGQGTRLTVV.

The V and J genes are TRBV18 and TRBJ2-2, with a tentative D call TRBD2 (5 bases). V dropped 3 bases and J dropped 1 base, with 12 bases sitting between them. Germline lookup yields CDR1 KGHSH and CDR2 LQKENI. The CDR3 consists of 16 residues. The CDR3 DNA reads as TGTGCCAGCTCACCGGGCCTAGCAGAGAACACCGGGGAGCTGTTTTTT. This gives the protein CASSPGLAENTGELFF.

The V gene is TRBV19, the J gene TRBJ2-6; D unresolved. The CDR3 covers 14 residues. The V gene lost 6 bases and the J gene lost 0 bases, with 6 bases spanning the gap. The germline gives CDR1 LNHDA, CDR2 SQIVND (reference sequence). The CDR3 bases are TGTGCCAGTAGCCCTAGCTCTGGGGCCAACGTCCTGACTTTC. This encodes CASSPSSGANVLTF.

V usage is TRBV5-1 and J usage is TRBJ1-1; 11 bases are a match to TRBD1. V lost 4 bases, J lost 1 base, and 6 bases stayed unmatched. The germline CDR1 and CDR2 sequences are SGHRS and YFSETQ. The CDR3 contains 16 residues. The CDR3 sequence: CASSLGTGGSNTEAFF. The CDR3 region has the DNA TGCGCCAGCAGCCTAGGGACAGGGGGGTCGAACACTGAAGCTTTCTTT.

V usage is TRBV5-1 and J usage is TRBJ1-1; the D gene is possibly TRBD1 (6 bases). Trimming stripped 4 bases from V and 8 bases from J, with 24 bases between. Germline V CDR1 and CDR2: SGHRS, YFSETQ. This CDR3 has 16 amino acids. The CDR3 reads CASSVAPEGGAEEAFF. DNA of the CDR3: TGCGCCAGCAGCGTGGCCCCTGAGGGGGGCGCGGAGGAAGCTTTCTTT. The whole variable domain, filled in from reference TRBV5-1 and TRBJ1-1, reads KAGVTQTPRYLIKTRGQQVTLSCSPISGHRSVSWYQQTPGQGLQFLFEYFSETQRNKGNFPGRFSGRQFSNSRSEMNVSTLELGDSALYLCASSVAPEGGAEEAFFGQGTRLTVV.

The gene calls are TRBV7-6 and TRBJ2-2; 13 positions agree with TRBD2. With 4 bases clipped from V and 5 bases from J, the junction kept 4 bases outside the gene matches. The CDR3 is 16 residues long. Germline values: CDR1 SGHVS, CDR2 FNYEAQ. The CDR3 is CASSWTSGSGTGELFF. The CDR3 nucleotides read TGTGCCAGCAGCTGGACTAGCGGGAGTGGGACCGGGGAGCTGTTTTTT.

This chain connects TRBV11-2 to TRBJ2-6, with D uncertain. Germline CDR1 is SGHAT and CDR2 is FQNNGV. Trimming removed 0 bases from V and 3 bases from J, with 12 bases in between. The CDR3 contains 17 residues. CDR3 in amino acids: CASSLDPLRVGANVLTF. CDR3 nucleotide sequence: TGTGCCAGCAGCTTAGACCCCCTAAGGGTTGGGGCCAACGTCCTGACTTTC.

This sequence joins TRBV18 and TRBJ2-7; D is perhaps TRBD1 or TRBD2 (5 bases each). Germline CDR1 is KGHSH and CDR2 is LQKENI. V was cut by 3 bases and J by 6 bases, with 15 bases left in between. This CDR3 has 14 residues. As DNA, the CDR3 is TGTGCCAGCTCACCGGGACGCGCACCCACCGAGCAGTACTTC. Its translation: CASSPGRAPTEQYF.

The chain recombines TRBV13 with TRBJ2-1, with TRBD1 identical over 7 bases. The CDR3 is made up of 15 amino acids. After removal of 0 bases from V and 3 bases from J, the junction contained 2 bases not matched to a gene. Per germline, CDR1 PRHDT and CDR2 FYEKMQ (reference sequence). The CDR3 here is CASSLGQGSYNEQFF. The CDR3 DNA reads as TGTGCCAGCAGCTTAGGACAGGGGAGCTACAATGAGCAGTTCTTC.

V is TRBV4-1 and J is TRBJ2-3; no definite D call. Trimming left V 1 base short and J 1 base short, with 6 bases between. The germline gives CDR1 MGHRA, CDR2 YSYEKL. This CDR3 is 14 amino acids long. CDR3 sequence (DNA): TGCGCCAGCAGCCAAGTACGAGGCACAGATACGCAGTATTTT. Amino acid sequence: CASSQVRGTDTQYF.

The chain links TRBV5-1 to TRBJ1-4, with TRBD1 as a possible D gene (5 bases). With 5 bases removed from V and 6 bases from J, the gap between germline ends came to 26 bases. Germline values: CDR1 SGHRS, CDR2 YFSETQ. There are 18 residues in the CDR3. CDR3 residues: CASSPLGGFISSDEKLFF. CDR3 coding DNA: TGCGCCAGCAGTCCCTTGGGGGGATTCATCTCTTCGGATGAAAAACTGTTTTTT.

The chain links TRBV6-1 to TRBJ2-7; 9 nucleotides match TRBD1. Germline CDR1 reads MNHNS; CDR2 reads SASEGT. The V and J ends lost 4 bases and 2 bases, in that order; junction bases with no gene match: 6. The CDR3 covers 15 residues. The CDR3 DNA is TGTGCCAGCAGTGCGGCCGGGACAGGGCCCTACGAGCAGTACTTC. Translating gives CASSAAGTGPYEQYF.

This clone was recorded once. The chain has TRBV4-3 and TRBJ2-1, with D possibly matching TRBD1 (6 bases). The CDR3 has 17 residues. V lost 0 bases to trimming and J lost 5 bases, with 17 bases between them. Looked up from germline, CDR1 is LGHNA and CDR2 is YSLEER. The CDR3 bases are TGCGCCAGCAGCCAAGATCGCGTCCAGGGGTGGGACAATGAGCAGTTCTTC. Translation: CASSQDRVQGWDNEQFF.

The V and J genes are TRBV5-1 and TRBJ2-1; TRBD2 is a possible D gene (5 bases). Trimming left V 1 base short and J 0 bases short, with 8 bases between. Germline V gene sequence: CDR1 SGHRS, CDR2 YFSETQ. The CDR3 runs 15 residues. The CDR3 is CASSLTRPSYNEQFF. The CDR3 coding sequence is TGCGCCAGCAGCTTGACTAGGCCCTCCTACAATGAGCAGTTCTTC.

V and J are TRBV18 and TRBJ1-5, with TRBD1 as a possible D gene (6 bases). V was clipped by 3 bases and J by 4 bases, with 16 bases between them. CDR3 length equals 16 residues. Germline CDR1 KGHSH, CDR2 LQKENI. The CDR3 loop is CASSPARDMPNQPQHF. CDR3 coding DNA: TGTGCCAGCTCACCCGCTCGGGACATGCCTAATCAGCCCCAGCATTTT.

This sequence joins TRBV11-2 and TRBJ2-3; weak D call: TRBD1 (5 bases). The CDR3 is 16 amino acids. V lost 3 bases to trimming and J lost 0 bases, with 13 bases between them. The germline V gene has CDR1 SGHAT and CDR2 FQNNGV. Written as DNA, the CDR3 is TGTGCCAGCAGCTTTGGAGACAGAGTTAGCACAGATACGCAGTATTTT. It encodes CASSFGDRVSTDTQYF.

The CDR3 region has the DNA TGTGCCAGCAGTTTACCACCCGGACAGAACACTGAAGCTTTCTTT. It codes for CASSLPPGQNTEAFF. V is TRBV28 and J is TRBJ1-1; tentatively, D is TRBD1 (5 bases). Germline V gene lookup returns CDR1 MDHEN and CDR2 SYDVKM. V lost 2 bases to trimming and J lost 1 base, with 11 bases between them. This CDR3 is 15 amino acids long.

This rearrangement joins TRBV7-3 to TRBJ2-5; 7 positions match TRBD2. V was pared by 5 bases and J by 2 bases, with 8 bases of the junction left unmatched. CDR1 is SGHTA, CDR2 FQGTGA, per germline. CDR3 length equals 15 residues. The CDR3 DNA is TGTGCCAGCAGCCTATACGGGACTACTCAAGAGACCCAGTACTTC. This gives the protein CASSLYGTTQETQYF.

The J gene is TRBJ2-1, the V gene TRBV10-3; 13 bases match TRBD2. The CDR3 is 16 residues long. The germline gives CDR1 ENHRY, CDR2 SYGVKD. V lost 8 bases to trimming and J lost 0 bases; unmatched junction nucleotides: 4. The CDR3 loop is CAIGLAGESSYNEQFF. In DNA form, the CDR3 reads TGTGCCATCGGACTAGCGGGAGAGAGCTCCTACAATGAGCAGTTCTTC.

CDR3 loop: CASKTGGPRKWGNTEAFF. CDR3 in DNA: TGTGCCAGCAAGACAGGGGGCCCGAGGAAATGGGGAAACACTGAAGCTTTCTTT. The chain employs TRBV28 and TRBJ1-1, with 10 bases that match TRBD1. The CDR3 has 18 residues. J was trimmed by 2 bases and V by 7 bases; bases with no gene match: 16. Looked up from germline, CDR1 is MDHEN and CDR2 is SYDVKM.

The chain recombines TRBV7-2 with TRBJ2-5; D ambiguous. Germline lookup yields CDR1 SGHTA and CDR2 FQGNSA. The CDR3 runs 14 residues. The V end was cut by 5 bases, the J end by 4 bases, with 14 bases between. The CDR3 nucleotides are TGTGCCAGCAGCACTCGGGTAGCTGGAGAGACCCAGTACTTC. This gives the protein CASSTRVAGETQYF.

The CDR3 bases are TGCAGCGTTGGGACAACTTTGGGAGATACGCAGTATTTT. Protein: CSVGTTLGDTQYF. The V call is TRBV29-1, the J call TRBJ2-3, with D possibly being TRBD1 (5 bases). Germline-derived CDR1 and CDR2 are SQVTM and ANQGSEA. Trimming took off 4 bases at V and 5 bases at J, with 13 bases between the two ends. CDR3 size: 13 residues.

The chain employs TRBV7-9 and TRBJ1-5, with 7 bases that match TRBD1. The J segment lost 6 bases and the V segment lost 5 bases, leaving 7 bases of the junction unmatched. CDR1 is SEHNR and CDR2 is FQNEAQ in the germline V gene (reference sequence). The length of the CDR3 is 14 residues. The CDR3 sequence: CASSAPGQSQPQHF. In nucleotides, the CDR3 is TGTGCCAGCAGCGCACCGGGACAGAGTCAGCCCCAGCATTTT. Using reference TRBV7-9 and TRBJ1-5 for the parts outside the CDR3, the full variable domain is DTGVSQNPRHKITKRGQNVTFRCDPISEHNRLYWYRQTLGQGPEFLTYFQNEAQLEKSRLLSDRFSAERPKGSFSTLEIQRTEQGDSAMYLCASSAPGQSQPQHFGDGTRLSIL.

The CDR3 DNA follows: TGTGCCAGCAGTTATGGCCAGGGCGAGCAGTACTTC. This gives the protein CASSYGQGEQYF. V usage is TRBV27 and J usage is TRBJ2-7; D is possibly TRBD1 (5 bases). Per the germline V gene, CDR1 is MNHEY and CDR2 is SMNVEV (reference sequence). CDR3 length equals 12 residues. Trimming cost V 4 bases and J 6 bases, with 10 bases left between them.

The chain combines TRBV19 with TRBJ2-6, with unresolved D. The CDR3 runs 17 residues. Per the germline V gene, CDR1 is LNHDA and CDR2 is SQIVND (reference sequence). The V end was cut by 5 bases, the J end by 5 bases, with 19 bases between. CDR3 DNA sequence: TGTGCCAGTAGTGTGAGACAATCACAAAGTCGGGCCAACGTCCTGACTTTC. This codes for CASSVRQSQSRANVLTF.

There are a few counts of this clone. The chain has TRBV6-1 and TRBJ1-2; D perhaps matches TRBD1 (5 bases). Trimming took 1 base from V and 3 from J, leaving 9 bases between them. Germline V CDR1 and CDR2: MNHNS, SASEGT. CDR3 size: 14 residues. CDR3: CASSEGGGDYGYTF. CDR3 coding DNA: TGTGCCAGCAGTGAAGGTGGGGGAGACTATGGCTACACCTTC.

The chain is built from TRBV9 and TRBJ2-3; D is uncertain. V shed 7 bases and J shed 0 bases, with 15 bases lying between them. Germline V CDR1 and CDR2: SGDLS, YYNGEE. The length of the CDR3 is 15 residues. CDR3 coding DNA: TGTGCCAGCTCCCCGGAGCCAACTAGCACAGATACGCAGTATTTT. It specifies CASSPEPTSTDTQYF. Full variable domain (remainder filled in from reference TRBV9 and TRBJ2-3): DSGVTQTPKHLITATGQRVTLRCSPRSGDLSVYWYQQSLDQGLQFLIQYYNGEERAKGNILERFSAQQFPDLHSELNLSSLELGDSALYFCASSPEPTSTDTQYFGPGTRLTVL.

DNA for the CDR3: TGTGCCAGCAGCCCCTTCACTCGGGACGTTGAAACAGATACGCAGTATTTT. Residues: CASSPFTRDVETDTQYF. The rearrangement joins TRBV14 to TRBJ2-3; D is possibly TRBD1 or TRBD2 (5 bases each). The V end was cut by 4 bases, the J end by 3 bases, with 20 bases between. Looked up from germline, CDR1 is SGHDN and CDR2 is FVKESK. The CDR3 covers 17 residues.

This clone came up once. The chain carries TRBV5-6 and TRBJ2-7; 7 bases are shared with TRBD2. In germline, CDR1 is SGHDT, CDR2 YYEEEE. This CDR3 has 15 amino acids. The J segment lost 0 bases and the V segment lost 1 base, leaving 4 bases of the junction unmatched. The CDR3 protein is CASSLYGGSSYEQYF. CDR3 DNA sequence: TGTGCCAGCAGCTTGTATGGCGGGAGCTCCTACGAGCAGTACTTC.

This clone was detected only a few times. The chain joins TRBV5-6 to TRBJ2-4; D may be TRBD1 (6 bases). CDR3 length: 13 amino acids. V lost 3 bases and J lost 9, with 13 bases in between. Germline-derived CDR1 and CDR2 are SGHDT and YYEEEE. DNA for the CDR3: TGTGCCAGCAGCTCAGGGGACGGAGGCATTCAGTACTTC. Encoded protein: CASSSGDGGIQYF.